Shown below are 29 T cell receptor beta chains from a single sample sequenced in a study of blood T cell repertoires in COVID-19. Profiled with immunoSEQ multiplex PCR; TCRdb holds only in-frame clones, not every one. Of roughly 240,000 clones detected, roughly four fifths appear once; the ten largest clones hold under 2%. Material: peripheral blood. These receptors all stem from a woman aged 80 or over with acute or convalescent COVID-19.

The chain has TRBV12-5 and TRBJ2-7, with TRBD1 identical over 8 bases. Germline V gene sequence: CDR1 LGHNT, CDR2 FRNRAP. This CDR3 comprises 17 residues. After removal of 3 bases from V and 0 bases from J, the junction contained 10 bases not matched to a gene. CDR3 region: CASGFLRTGRSSYEQYF. In nucleotides, the CDR3 is TGTGCTAGTGGTTTCCTACGGACAGGGAGAAGCTCCTACGAGCAGTACTTC.

The chain recombines TRBV5-1 with TRBJ2-7; 9 nucleotides line up with TRBD1. Germline CDR1 reads SGHRS; CDR2 reads YFSETQ. The length of the CDR3 is 17 residues. The V gene end was trimmed by 3 bases and the J gene end by 4 bases; junction bases not matched to a gene: 14. This CDR3 is CASSSDPPGTGKYEQYF. CDR3 coding DNA: TGCGCCAGCAGCTCCGACCCGCCCGGGACAGGGAAGTACGAGCAGTACTTC.

Only one count was recorded for this clone. The rearrangement uses TRBV6-5 and TRBJ2-3; 7 bases match TRBD2. Germline CDR1 MNHEY, CDR2 SVGAGI. This CDR3 has 14 residues. Trimming at V came to 10 bases and at J to 4 bases, leaving 11 bases not matched to a gene. The DNA for the CDR3 is TGTGCCACCAGGAGCGGGATGGGCGCAGATACGCAGTATTTT. Its translation: CATRSGMGADTQYF.

This clone has more than one count but fewer than ten. This rearrangement joins TRBV5-1 to TRBJ2-1; perhaps TRBD2 as D (5 bases). The CDR3 covers 12 residues. Between the trimmed V and J ends, which lost 0 bases and 12 bases, there was a span of 10 bases. The germline gives CDR1 SGHRS, CDR2 YFSETQ. CDR3 in DNA: TGCGCCAGCAGCTTGGAGGTGGGGAGGCAGTTCTTC. Translation gives CASSLEVGRQFF.

V gene TRBV6-5 combines with J gene TRBJ2-1; 11 bases map to TRBD2. The germline V gene encodes CDR1 MNHEY and CDR2 SVGAGI. The V segment lost 6 bases and the J segment 3 bases; nucleotides outside the gene matches: 4. The CDR3 is 15 residues long. The CDR3 sequence is CASRDSGRGYNEQFF. CDR3 bases: TGTGCCAGCAGAGATAGCGGGAGGGGCTACAATGAGCAGTTCTTC.

As DNA, the CDR3 is TGTGCCAGCAGTGACGCGCAGGGTAGTCCTCGCACTGAAGCTTTCTTT. Translating it yields CASSDAQGSPRTEAFF. The chain links TRBV6-1 to TRBJ1-1; possibly TRBD1 for D (5 bases). The V gene's germline CDR1 is MNHNS and CDR2 SASEGT. Trimming took 3 bases from V and 4 from J, leaving 18 bases between them. The CDR3 covers 16 residues.

The CDR3 sequence is CASSQEQTNEQFF. CDR3 sequence (DNA): TGTGCCAGCTCACAGGAACAGACCAATGAGCAGTTCTTC. This rearrangement joins TRBV18 to TRBJ2-1; D is undetermined. The germline V and J ends were trimmed by 4 bases and 6 bases, with 10 bases remaining between them. Germline lookup yields CDR1 KGHSH and CDR2 LQKENI. The CDR3 loop spans 13 amino acids.

This chain links TRBV7-2 with TRBJ2-3, with D possibly matching TRBD2 (6 bases). CDR1 and CDR2 from the germline V gene are SGHTA and FQGNSA. The CDR3 is made up of 15 amino acids. The V and J ends lost 7 bases and 3 bases respectively, with 17 bases between them. CDR3 sequence reads: CASTRSSGPTDTQYF. The CDR3 nucleotides are TGTGCCAGCACCCGGTCGAGCGGGCCGACAGATACGCAGTATTTT.

The chain joins TRBV19 to TRBJ2-4, with D maybe TRBD2 (6 bases). Germline V gives CDR1 LNHDA, CDR2 SQIVND (reference sequence). The CDR3 covers 14 residues. V lost 4 bases and J 6 bases, leaving 13 bases between the germline ends. CDR3 DNA sequence: TGTGCCAGTAGTAGAGGTGGAGGGGCAAACATTCAGTACTTC. Its protein is CASSRGGGANIQYF.

This sequence joins TRBV5-5 and TRBJ2-7; D may be TRBD1 (6 bases). In germline, CDR1 is SGHKS, CDR2 YYEKEE (reference sequence). This CDR3 spans 16 amino acids. Trimming left V 5 bases short and J 3 bases short, with 21 bases between. The CDR3 sequence is CASSFLRGPTYYEQYF. The DNA of the CDR3 is TGTGCCAGCAGTTTCCTCAGGGGTCCCACCTACTACGAGCAGTACTTC.

The CDR3 DNA is TGTGCCATCAGTGGGGGTTTGGGGGGAGGAAGGTACGAGCAGTACTTC. It codes for CAISGGLGGGRYEQYF. This chain connects TRBV10-3 to TRBJ2-7, with D possibly being TRBD2 (6 bases). Trimming removed 4 bases at V and 4 bases at J, with 20 bases between. The CDR3 totals 16 residues. The germline CDR1 and CDR2 sequences are ENHRY and SYGVKD.

V gene TRBV18 combines with J gene TRBJ1-2, with 7 bases that match TRBD1. Germline values: CDR1 KGHSH, CDR2 LQKENI. This CDR3 has 14 amino acids. V shed 5 bases and J 6 bases; nucleotides not matched to a gene: 9. CDR3: CASSTNRGGHGYTF. CDR3 nucleotide sequence: TGTGCCAGCTCAACAAACAGGGGCGGCCATGGCTACACCTTC.

This clone was recorded once. The J gene is TRBJ1-2, the V gene TRBV19; 9 nucleotides agree with TRBD1. Germline V gives CDR1 LNHDA, CDR2 SQIVND (reference sequence). This CDR3 contains 14 residues. Losses at the gene ends were 9 bases for V and 3 bases for J; bases not matched to a gene: 8. The CDR3 spells CASLPGQGYYGYTF. Here the CDR3 DNA reads TGTGCCAGCCTACCGGGACAGGGTTACTATGGCTACACCTTC.

V gene TRBV11-3 combines with J gene TRBJ2-1, with 12 positions matching TRBD1. The CDR3 is made up of 15 amino acids. The V and J ends lost 4 bases and 6 bases, in that order; junction bases with no gene match: 4. Per the germline V gene, CDR1 is SGHNT and CDR2 is YENEEA. CDR3 nucleotides: TGTGCCAGCAGCTCGGGACAGGGGGCCGTCAATGAGCAGTTCTTC. This gives the protein CASSSGQGAVNEQFF. The whole variable domain, remainder taken from reference TRBV11-3 and TRBJ2-1, is EAGVVQSPRYKIIEKKQPVAFWCNPISGHNTLYWYLQNLGQGPELLIRYENEEAVDDSQLPKDRFSAERLKGVDSTLKIQPAELGDSAVYLCASSSGQGAVNEQFFGPGTRLTVL.

This clone was picked up many times. This sequence joins TRBV4-1 and TRBJ2-7; D possibly corresponds to TRBD2 (6 bases). V gave up 3 bases and J gave up 3 bases, with 21 bases separating them. CDR1 is MGHRA and CDR2 is YSYEKL in the germline V gene. The CDR3 spans 17 residues. CDR3 sequence (DNA): TGCGCCAGCAGCCAGTACACCTTTTTCCGGGAGCGCTACGAGCAGTACTTC. Translating it yields CASSQYTFFRERYEQYF.

The J gene is TRBJ2-7, the V gene TRBV28; TRBD1 aligns across 9 bases. Germline values: CDR1 MDHEN, CDR2 SYDVKM. This CDR3 is built from 15 residues. J gave up 0 bases and V 6 bases, and 6 bases lay outside the gene matches. This chain's CDR3 is CASRGQGGSSYEQYF. In DNA, the CDR3 is TGTGCCAGCAGGGGACAGGGCGGGAGCTCCTACGAGCAGTACTTC.

J is TRBJ1-6 and V is TRBV7-8; D not resolved. The CDR3 length is 12 residues. Germline values: CDR1 SGHVS, CDR2 FQNEAQ. V was clipped by 3 bases and J by 7 bases, with 4 bases between them. This CDR3 reads CASSFPNSPLHF. DNA of the CDR3: TGTGCCAGCAGCTTTCCGAATTCACCCCTCCACTTT.

V gene TRBV11-2 combines with J gene TRBJ2-1, with 10 bases fitting TRBD2. Unmatched junction bases numbered 5, after V lost 3 bases and J lost 6 bases. The CDR3 contains 15 residues. The germline gives CDR1 SGHAT, CDR2 FQNNGV. CDR3 DNA sequence: TGTGCCAGCAGCTTCACTAGCGGGGTCTCCAATGAGCAGTTCTTC. Translation gives CASSFTSGVSNEQFF.

In the case of this clone: One junction end does not reproduce the germline sequence, and a read error may be involved. The identical CDR3 is also encoded by other nucleotide sequences in the sample. The V gene is TRBV12-5, the J gene TRBJ1-1; no clear D. The germline V gene has CDR1 LGHNT and CDR2 FRNRAP. The length of the CDR3 is 14 residues. The CDR3, as DNA: TGTGCCAGTGCCCCCCAGTACATGAACACTGAAGCTTTCTTT. Translated, it gives CASAPQYMNTEAFF.

The rearrangement uses TRBV6-5 and TRBJ1-5; D gene ambiguous. CDR3 length equals 14 residues. The V gene's germline CDR1 is MNHEY and CDR2 SVGAGI. V lost 6 bases and J 3 bases, leaving 12 bases between the germline ends. As DNA, the CDR3 is TGTGCCAGCAGCCCCATGGGCTACAATCAGCCCCAGCATTTT. Translation gives CASSPMGYNQPQHF.

V is TRBV18 and J is TRBJ2-5; a possible D gene is TRBD2 (6 bases). The germline V and J ends were trimmed by 6 bases and 7 bases, with 15 bases remaining between them. Germline CDR1 and CDR2: KGHSH and LQKENI. This CDR3 is built from 13 residues. The CDR3 nucleotides read TGTGCCAGCTCTCCCCTGGAGGGGAGGACCCAGTACTTC. It yields the protein CASSPLEGRTQYF.

The rearrangement joins TRBV7-9 to TRBJ1-2; tentatively, D is TRBD1 (5 bases). CDR1 and CDR2 from the germline V gene are SEHNR and FQNEAQ (reference sequence). Trimming left V 3 bases short and J 2 bases short, with 16 bases between. This CDR3 has 16 amino acids. The CDR3 is CASSLGPPTFNYGYTF. As DNA, the CDR3 is TGTGCCAGCAGCTTGGGGCCCCCGACATTCAACTATGGCTACACCTTC.

This sequence joins TRBV7-6 and TRBJ2-3; 15 bases align to TRBD2. The V segment lost 6 bases and the J segment 5 bases; nucleotides outside the gene matches: 9. This CDR3 has 17 residues. Germline V gene data show CDR1 as SGHVS and CDR2 as FNYEAQ. The CDR3 coding sequence is TGTGCCAGCAGTACTGGACTAGCGGGGGGGCGGATAGATACGCAGTATTTT. It specifies CASSTGLAGGRIDTQYF.

The J gene is TRBJ1-1, the V gene TRBV5-5, with no clear D. CDR3 length: 15 residues. Between the trimmed V and J ends, which lost 5 bases and 6 bases, there was a span of 20 bases. From germline, CDR1 is SGHKS and CDR2 YYEKEE (reference sequence). The CDR3 region has the DNA TGTGCCAGCAGGCCTATAGAGGCGTCTGTCTCTGAAGCTTTCTTT. Its translation is CASRPIEASVSEAFF.

This chain connects TRBV4-3 to TRBJ2-3; the D is unclear. The germline V gene encodes CDR1 LGHNA and CDR2 YSLEER. CDR3 length: 17 residues. V was cut by 0 bases and J by 0 bases, with 13 bases left in between. DNA for the CDR3: TGCGCCAGCAGCCAAGATCTGGGCAGTTCTAGCACAGATACGCAGTATTTT. This gives the protein CASSQDLGSSSTDTQYF.

The chain links TRBV28 to TRBJ1-3; 8 nucleotides agree with TRBD1. Germline V gives CDR1 MDHEN, CDR2 SYDVKM. The CDR3 contains 16 residues. V shed 6 bases, J shed 0 bases, and the junction held 7 bases outside the gene matches. The CDR3 nucleotides are TGTGCCAGCAGGGGGACAGGACCAAACTCTGGAAACACCATATATTTT. Translated: CASRGTGPNSGNTIYF.

This chain links TRBV7-3 with TRBJ2-1; possible D gene TRBD1, 6 bases. Germline-derived CDR1 and CDR2 are SGHTA and FQGTGA. Trimming shortened V by 5 bases and J by 4 bases, and 12 bases separated the two germline ends. There are 14 residues in the CDR3. CDR3 nucleotides: TGTGCCAGCAGCCCCGGGACATTATACAATGAGCAGTTCTTC. Translating it yields CASSPGTLYNEQFF. Full variable domain (outside the CDR3, taken from reference TRBV7-3 and TRBJ2-1): GAGVSQTPSNKVTEKGKYVELRCDPISGHTALYWYRQSLGQGPEFLIYFQGTGAADDSGLPNDRFFAVRPEGSVSTLKIQRTERGDSAVYLCASSPGTLYNEQFFGPGTRLTVL.

The chain carries TRBV5-1 and TRBJ2-6; weak D call: TRBD1 (5 bases). V was clipped by 0 bases and J by 2 bases, with 9 bases between them. This CDR3 comprises 16 residues. Germline lookup yields CDR1 SGHRS and CDR2 YFSETQ. The CDR3 loop is CASSLVSGTGANVLTF. The CDR3, as DNA: TGCGCCAGCAGCTTGGTGTCAGGGACTGGGGCCAACGTCCTGACTTTC.

CDR3 amino acids: CASSANQGNQPQHF. Written as DNA, the CDR3 is TGTGCCAGTAGTGCAAACCAGGGGAATCAGCCCCAGCATTTT. This sequence joins TRBV19 and TRBJ1-5, with a tentative D call TRBD1 (6 bases). Trimming removed 5 bases at V and 4 bases at J, with 12 bases between. The V gene's germline CDR1 is LNHDA and CDR2 SQIVND (reference sequence). The CDR3 loop spans 14 amino acids.